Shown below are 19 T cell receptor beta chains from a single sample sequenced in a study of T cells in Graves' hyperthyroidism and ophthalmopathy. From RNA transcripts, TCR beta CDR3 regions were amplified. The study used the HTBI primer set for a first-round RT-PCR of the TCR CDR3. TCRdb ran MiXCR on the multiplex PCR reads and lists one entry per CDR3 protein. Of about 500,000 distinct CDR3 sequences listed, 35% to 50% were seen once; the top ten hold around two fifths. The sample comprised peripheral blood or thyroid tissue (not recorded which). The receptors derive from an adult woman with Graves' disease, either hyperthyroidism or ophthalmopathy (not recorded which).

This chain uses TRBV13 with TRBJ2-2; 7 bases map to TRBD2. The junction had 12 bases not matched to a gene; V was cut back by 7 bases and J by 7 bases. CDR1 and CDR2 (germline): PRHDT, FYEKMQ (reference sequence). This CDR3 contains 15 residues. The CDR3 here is CASTLGLVTIGELFF. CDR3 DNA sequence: TGTGCCAGCACCCTTGGACTAGTGACGATCGGGGAGCTGTTTTTT.

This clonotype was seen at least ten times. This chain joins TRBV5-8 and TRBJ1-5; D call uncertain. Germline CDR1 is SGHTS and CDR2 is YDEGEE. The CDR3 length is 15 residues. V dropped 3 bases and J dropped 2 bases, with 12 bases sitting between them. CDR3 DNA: TGTGCCAGCAGCTACGGACTAGGCGGCAATCAGCCCCAGCATTTT. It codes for CASSYGLGGNQPQHF.

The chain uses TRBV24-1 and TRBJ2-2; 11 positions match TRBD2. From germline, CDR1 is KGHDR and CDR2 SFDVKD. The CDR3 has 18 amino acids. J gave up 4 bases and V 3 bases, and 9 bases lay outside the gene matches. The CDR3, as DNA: TGTGCCACCAGTGATCCAGCCGGGACTAGCGGCGGCACCGGGGAGCTGTTTTTT. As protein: CATSDPAGTSGGTGELFF.

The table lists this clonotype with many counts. DNA of the CDR3: TGCGCCAGCAGCTACCGTCCCGGGACAGGGGGCGGCGAGCAGTACTTC. Translation gives CASSYRPGTGGGEQYF. The V gene is TRBV5-1, the J gene TRBJ2-7; 12 positions agree with TRBD1. V was pared by 3 bases and J by 6 bases, with 10 bases of the junction left unmatched. CDR1 SGHRS and CDR2 YFSETQ come from the germline V gene. CDR3 size: 16 residues.

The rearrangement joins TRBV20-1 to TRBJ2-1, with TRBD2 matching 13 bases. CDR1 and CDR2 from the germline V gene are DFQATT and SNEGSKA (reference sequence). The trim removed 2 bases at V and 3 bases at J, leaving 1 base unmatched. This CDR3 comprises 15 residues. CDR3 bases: TGCAGTGCTAGACGGACTAGCGGGAGCTACAATGAGCAGTTCTTC. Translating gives CSARRTSGSYNEQFF.

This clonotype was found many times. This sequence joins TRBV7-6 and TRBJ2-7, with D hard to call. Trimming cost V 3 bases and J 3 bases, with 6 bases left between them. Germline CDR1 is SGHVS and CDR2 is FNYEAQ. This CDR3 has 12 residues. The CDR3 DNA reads TGTGCCAGCAGCTTCTTGGGCTACGAGCAGTACTTC. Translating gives CASSFLGYEQYF.

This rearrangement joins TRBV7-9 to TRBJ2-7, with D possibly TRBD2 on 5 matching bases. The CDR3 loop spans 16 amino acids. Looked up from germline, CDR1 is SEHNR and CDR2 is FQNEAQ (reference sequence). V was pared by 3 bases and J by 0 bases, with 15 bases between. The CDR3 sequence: CASSFGPRGSSYEQYF. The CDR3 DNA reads TGTGCCAGCAGCTTCGGCCCACGGGGAAGCTCCTACGAGCAGTACTTC.

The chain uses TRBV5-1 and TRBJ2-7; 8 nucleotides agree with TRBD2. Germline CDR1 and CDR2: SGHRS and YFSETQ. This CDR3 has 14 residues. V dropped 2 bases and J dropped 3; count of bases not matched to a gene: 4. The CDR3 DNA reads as TGCGCCAGCAGCTTCGGGAGGGTCGACTACGAGCAGTACTTC. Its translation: CASSFGRVDYEQYF. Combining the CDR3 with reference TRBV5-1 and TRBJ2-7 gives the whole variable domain KAGVTQTPRYLIKTRGQQVTLSCSPISGHRSVSWYQQTPGQGLQFLFEYFSETQRNKGNFPGRFSGRQFSNSRSEMNVSTLELGDSALYLCASSFGRVDYEQYFGPGTRLTVT.

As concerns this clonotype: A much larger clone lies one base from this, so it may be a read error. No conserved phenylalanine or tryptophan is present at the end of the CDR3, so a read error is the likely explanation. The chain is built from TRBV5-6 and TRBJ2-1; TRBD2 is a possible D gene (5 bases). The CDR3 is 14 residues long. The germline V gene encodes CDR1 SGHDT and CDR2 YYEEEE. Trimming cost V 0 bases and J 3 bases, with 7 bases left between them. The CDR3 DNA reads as TGTGCCAGCAGCTTGGGCGACTACTACAATGAGCAGTTCGTC. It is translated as CASSLGDYYNEQFV.

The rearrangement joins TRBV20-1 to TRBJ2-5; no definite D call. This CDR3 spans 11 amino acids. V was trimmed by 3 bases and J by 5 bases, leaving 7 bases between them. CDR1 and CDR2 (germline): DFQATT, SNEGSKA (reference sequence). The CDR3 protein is CSASPRETQYF. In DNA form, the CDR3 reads TGCAGTGCTAGTCCTCGGGAGACCCAGTACTTC.

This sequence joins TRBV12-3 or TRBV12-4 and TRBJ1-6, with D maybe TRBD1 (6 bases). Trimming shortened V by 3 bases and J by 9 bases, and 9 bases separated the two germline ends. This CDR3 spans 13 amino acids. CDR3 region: CASSFTGSSPLHF. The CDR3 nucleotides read TGTGCCAGCAGTTTCACAGGGAGTTCACCCCTCCACTTT.

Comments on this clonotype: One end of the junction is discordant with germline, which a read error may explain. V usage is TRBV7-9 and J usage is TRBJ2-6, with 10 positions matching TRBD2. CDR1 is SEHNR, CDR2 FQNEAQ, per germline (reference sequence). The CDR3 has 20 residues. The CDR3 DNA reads TGCGCCAGCAGCCAAGAGGCGGCTAGCGGGGGATCCTCTGGGGCCAACGTCCTGACTTTC. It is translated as CASSQEAASGGSSGANVLTF.

DNA of the CDR3: TGTGCCACCAACCCGGGACAGGGCCCAGCTAACTATGGCTACACCTTC. Translating it yields CATNPGQGPANYGYTF. The chain carries TRBV15 and TRBJ1-2; 9 bases fit TRBD1. The junction had 9 bases not matched to a gene; V was cut back by 7 bases and J by 0 bases. There are 16 residues in the CDR3. Germline V lookup: CDR1 LNHNV, CDR2 YYDKDF (reference sequence).

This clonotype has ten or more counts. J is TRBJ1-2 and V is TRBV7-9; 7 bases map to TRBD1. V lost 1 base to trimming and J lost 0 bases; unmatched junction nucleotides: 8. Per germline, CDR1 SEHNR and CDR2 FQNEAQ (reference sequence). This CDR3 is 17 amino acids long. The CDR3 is CASSLGPGQQTNYGYTF. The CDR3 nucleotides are TGTGCCAGCAGCTTAGGTCCGGGACAGCAAACTAACTATGGCTACACCTTC.

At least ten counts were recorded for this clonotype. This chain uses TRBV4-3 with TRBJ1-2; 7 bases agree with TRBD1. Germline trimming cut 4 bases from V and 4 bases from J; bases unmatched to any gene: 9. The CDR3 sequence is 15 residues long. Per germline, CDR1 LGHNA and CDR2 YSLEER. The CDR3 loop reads CASSPEDRSLYGYTF. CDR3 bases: TGCGCCAGCAGCCCTGAGGACAGGAGTCTCTATGGCTACACCTTC.

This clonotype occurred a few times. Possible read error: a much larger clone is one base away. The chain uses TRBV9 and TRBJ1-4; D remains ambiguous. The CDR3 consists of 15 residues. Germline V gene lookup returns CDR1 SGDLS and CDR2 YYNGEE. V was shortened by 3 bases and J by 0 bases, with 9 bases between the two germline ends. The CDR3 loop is CASSAALSTNEKLFF. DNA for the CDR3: TGTGCCAGCAGCGCAGCGCTCTCAACTAATGAAAAACTGTTTTTT.

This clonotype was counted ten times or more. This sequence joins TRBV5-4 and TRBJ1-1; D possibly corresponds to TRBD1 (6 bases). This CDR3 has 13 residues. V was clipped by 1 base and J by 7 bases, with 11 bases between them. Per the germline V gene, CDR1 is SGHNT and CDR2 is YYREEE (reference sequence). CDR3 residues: CASSLWQGSEAFF. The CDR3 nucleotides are TGTGCCAGCAGCTTGTGGCAGGGGAGTGAAGCTTTCTTT. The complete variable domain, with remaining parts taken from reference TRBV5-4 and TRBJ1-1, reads ETGVTQSPTHLIKTRGQQVTLRCSSQSGHNTVSWYQQALGQGPQFIFQYYREEENGRGNFPPRFSGLQFPNYSSELNVNALELDDSALYLCASSLWQGSEAFFGQGTRLTVV.

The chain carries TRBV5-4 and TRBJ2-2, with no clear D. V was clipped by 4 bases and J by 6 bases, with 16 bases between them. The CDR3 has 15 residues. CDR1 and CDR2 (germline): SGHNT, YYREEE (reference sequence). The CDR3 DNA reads TGTGCCAGCAGCCCCCCTACCCCCCGCTCCGGGGAGCTGTTTTTT. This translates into CASSPPTPRSGELFF.

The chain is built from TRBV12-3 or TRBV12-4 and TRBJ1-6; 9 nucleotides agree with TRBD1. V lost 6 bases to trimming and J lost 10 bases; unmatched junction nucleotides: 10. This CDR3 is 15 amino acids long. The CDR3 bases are TGTGCCAGCAGCCGCGTCGGACAGGGGATATCACCCCTCCACTTT. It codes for CASSRVGQGISPLHF.